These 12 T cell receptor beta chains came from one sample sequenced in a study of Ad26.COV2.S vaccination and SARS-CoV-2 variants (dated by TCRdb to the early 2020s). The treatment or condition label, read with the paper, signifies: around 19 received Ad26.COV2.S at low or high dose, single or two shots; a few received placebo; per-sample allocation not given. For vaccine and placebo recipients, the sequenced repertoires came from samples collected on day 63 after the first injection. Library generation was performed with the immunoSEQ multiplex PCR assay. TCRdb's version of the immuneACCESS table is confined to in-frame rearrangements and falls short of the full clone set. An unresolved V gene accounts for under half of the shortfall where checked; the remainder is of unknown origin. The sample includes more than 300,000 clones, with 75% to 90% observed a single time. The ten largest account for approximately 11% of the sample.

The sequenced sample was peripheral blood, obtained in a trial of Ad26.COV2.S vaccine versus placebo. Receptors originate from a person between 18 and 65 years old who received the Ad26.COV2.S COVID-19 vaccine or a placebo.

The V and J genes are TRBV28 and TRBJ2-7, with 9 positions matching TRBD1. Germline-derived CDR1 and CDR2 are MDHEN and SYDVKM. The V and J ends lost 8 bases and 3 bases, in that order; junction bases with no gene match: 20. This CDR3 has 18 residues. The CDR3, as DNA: TGTGCCAGCCTCCCAGGGACAGGGTCAAGTCTGCGGGGCTACGAGCAGTACTTC. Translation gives CASLPGTGSSLRGYEQYF.

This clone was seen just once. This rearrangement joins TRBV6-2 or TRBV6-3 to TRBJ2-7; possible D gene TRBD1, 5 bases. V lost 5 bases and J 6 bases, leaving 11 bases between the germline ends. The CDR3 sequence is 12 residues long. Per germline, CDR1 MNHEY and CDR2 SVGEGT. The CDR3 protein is CASSPHRSEQYF. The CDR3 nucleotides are TGTGCCAGCAGTCCCCACAGGTCCGAGCAGTACTTC.

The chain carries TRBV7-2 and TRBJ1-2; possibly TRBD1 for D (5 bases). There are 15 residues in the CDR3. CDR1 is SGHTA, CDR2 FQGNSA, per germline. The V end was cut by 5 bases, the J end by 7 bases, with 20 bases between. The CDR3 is CASSPASGVDSGYTF. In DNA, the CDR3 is TGTGCCAGCAGCCCAGCGTCGGGGGTCGATAGTGGCTACACCTTC.

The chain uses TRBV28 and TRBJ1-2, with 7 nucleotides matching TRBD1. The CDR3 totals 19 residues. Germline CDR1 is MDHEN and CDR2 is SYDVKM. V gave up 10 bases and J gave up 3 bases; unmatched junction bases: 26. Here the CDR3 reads CATGQLVRGLIPWDYGYTF. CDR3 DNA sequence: TGTGCCACCGGACAATTAGTAAGGGGGCTCATCCCCTGGGACTATGGCTACACCTTC.

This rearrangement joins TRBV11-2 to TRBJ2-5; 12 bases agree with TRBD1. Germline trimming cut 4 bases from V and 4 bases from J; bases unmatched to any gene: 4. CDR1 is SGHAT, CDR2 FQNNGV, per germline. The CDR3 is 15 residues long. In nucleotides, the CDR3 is TGTGCCAGCAGCTCGTGGGACAGGGGGCGAGAGACCCAGTACTTC. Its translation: CASSSWDRGRETQYF.

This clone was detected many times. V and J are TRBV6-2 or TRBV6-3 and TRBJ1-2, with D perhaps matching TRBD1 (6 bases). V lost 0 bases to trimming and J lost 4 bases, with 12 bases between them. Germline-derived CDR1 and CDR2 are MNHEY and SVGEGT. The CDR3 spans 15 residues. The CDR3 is CASSYSETGLYGYTF. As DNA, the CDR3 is TGTGCCAGCAGTTACTCGGAGACAGGACTCTATGGCTACACCTTC.

This CDR3 is CASSQGGGGEQFF. In DNA form, the CDR3 reads TGTGCCAGCAGCCAAGGAGGGGGGGGTGAGCAGTTCTTC. V gene TRBV3-1 (or the pseudogene TRBV3-2) combines with J gene TRBJ2-1; D is perhaps TRBD2 (7 bases). V gave up 1 base and J gave up 9 bases, with 10 bases separating them. The CDR3 covers 13 residues. CDR1 and CDR2 (germline): LGHDT, YNNKEL (reference sequence).

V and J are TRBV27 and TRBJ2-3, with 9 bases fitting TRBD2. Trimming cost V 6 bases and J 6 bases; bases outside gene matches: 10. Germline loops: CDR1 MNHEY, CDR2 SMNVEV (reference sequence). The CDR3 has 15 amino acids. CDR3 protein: CASRFLAGEGDTQYF. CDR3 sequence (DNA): TGTGCCAGCAGATTTTTAGCGGGAGAGGGGGATACGCAGTATTTT.

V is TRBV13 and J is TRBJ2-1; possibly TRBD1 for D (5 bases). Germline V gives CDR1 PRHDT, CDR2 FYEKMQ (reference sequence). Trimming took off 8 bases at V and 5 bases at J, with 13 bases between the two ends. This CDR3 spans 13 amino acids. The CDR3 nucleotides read TGTGCCAGCCAAGGGGCCGTCCACAATGAGCAGTTCTTC. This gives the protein CASQGAVHNEQFF.

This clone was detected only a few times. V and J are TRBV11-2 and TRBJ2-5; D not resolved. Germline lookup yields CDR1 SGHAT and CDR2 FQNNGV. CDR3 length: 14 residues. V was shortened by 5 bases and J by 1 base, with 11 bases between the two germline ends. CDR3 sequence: CASSPLPGQETQYF. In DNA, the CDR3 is TGTGCCAGCAGCCCGCTGCCGGGCCAAGAGACCCAGTACTTC.

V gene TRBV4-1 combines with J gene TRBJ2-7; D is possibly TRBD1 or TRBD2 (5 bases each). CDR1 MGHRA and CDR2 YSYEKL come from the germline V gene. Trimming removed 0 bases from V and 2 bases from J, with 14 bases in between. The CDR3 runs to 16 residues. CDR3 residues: CASSQDPGTDTYEQYF. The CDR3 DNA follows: TGCGCCAGCAGCCAAGATCCGGGGACGGATACCTACGAGCAGTACTTC.

This chain's CDR3 is CASSSRQGLDTQYF. The DNA for the CDR3 is TGTGCCAGCAGCTCCCGACAGGGGCTAGATACGCAGTATTTT. The genes are TRBV11-2 and TRBJ2-3, with TRBD1 identical over 8 bases. The CDR3 totals 14 residues. Germline-derived CDR1 and CDR2 are SGHAT and FQNNGV. V lost 4 bases, J lost 5 bases, and 5 bases stayed unmatched.